This T cell receptor (beta chain) was sequenced in a study of follicular helper T cells after annual influenza vaccination. Study-wide results and limits: Day 7 ICOS+CD38+ clones were most often found later in ICOS-CD38- cTfh cells. Each annual vaccination recalled recurring oligoclonal ICOS+CD38+ cTfh clonotypes.

Germline lookup yields CDR1 GTSNPN and CDR2 SVGIG (reference sequence). There are 13 residues in the CDR3. Trimming shortened V by 3 bases and J by 3 bases, and 12 bases separated the two germline ends. Generated by immunoSEQ multiplex PCR, the TCRdb table keeps only in-frame clones and is missing some. The sample shows some 10,000 clones, 81% of them seen only once. Time point reported: 2015-2016 season, pre-vaccination. Between 40 and 100 mL of blood was drawn per time point. Non-naive CD4+CXCR5+PD-1+ cTfh were sorted into ICOS+CD38+ and ICOS-CD38- fractions. As to this clone: What it recognizes is unknown.

The sample in question was CXCR5+ CD38- circulating T follicular helper cells from blood, obtained on the day of influenza vaccination. Indicated subset: circulating Tfh, non-naive CD4+CXCR5+PD-1+ (ICOS+CD38+ or ICOS-CD38-). This sequence originates from an adult who received the influenza vaccine. The V call is TRBV30, the J call TRBJ2-7; D unclear. CDR3 bases: TGTGCCTGGAGCAGCCAGGCCGGCTACGAGCAGTACTTC. It yields the protein CAWSSQAGYEQYF.